Sequencing of this T cell receptor beta chain was carried out in a study of blood T cell repertoires in COVID-19 (dated by TCRdb to the early 2020s). The study in broad terms: The collaborator samples originated in the United States, Italy and Spain and spanned the acute and convalescent phases of COVID-19. The material from the prospective study consisted of cDNA or gDNA derived from T cells, B-cell-depleted T cells, or PBMCs. The dataset comprised deeply sampled blood TCRbeta repertoires from subjects exposed to, actively infected with, or recovered from COVID-19. The repertoires were made available in a free public database intended to serve as a resource for research on the immune response to SARS-CoV-2. Samples were obtained from the ongoing ImmuneRACE study (first 160 participants) and from 1,200 or so subjects provided by 6 global collaborators. A de-identified subject ID, COVID-19 status, age in years and sex were almost always included in the sample metadata. HLA class I and class II types, where available, came from metadata supplied by the sample provider rather than from assay-based typing.

Taken from the germline V gene (reference sequence), the CDR1 and CDR2 loops are GTSNPN and SVGIG. V loses 6 bases of germline sequence and J loses 2 bases, and the interval between the two ends is 8 bases. The CDR3 starts with the cysteine, ends with the phenylalanine, and has 12 residues. Only CDR3 DNA remains: 36 bases, in frame from the first base. Worth noting for this clone: Its antigen has not been determined. Base qualities were left out, and no much larger clone turns up one base away.

What the work shows at the level of the full study, not this receptor alone: Clinical and demographic metadata were provided uncurated, with the amount varying by source and participant.

Collaborating institutions collected whole blood in K2EDTA tubes following their own protocols. For TCRbeta analysis, collaborator samples were shipped as frozen whole blood, as isolated PBMCs, or as DNA extracted from either sample type. TCRbeta CDR3 regions were amplified from genomic DNA by means of the immunoSEQ Assay, a bias-controlled multiplex PCR. The study's processing was this. Nucleated cell counts per sample were estimated from amplification of reference gene primers within the assay. Sequence reads were collapsed and filtered to measure the absolute abundance of every unique TCRbeta CDR3 rearrangement. For each sample, productive Simpson clonality was calculated as the square root of Simpson's diversity index across productive rearrangements. Drawn from immuneACCESS, this table holds only the in-frame rearrangements with V and J called that TCRdb kept. Clones are partly lost; checked studies trace under half to an unresolved V gene and leave the rest unexplained. D and trimming were read from the DNA, whereas the V and J calls and clone size are those reported in that table. For this sample the table gives some 47,000 clones, of which approximately 86% were detected only once. Of the sample, 2.5% to 3% falls within the top ten clones.

The rearranged chain carries TRBV30 and TRBJ1-5; no D segment can be confidently identified. Sequenced sample: peripheral blood. The receptor was isolated from an elderly woman with acute or convalescent COVID-19. CDR3 reads: CACAGGNQPQHF. The nucleotides are TGTGCCTGCGCCGGGGGCAATCAGCCCCAGCATTTT.